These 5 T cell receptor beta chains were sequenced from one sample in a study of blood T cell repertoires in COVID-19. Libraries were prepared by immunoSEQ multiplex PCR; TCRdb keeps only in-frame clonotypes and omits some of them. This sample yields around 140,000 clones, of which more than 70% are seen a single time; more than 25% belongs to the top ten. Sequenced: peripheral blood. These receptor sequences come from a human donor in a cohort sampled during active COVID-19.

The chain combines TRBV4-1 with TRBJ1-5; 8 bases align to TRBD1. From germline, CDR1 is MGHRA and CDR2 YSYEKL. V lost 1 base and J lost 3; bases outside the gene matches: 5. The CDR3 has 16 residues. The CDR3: CASSQVTGAPNQPQHF. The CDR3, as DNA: TGCGCCAGCAGCCAAGTGACAGGGGCCCCCAATCAGCCCCAGCATTTT.

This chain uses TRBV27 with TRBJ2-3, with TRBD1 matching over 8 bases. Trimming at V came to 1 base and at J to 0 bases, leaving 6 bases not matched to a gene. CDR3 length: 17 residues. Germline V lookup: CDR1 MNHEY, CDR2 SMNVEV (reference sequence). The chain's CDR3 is CASSLWGTGSSTDTQYF. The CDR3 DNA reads TGTGCCAGCAGTTTATGGGGGACAGGCTCTAGCACAGATACGCAGTATTTT.

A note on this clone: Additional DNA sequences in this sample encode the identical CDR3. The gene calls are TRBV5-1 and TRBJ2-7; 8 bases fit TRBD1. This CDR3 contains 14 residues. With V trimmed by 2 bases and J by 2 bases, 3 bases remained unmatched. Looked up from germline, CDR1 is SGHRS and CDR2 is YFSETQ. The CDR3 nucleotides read TGCGCCAGCAGCTTTGGGACAGGACCCTACGAGCAGTACTTC. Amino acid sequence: CASSFGTGPYEQYF.

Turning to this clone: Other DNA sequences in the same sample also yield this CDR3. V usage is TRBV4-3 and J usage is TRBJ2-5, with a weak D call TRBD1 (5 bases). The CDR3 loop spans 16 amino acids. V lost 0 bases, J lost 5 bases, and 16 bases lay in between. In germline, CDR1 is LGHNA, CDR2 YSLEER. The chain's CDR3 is CASSQDLGQGGETQYF. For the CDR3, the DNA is TGCGCCAGCAGCCAAGATCTTGGGCAGGGTGGGGAGACCCAGTACTTC.

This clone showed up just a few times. DNA for the CDR3: TGTGCCAGCAGCCAAGTGGGTGGCAGGGCGAGATCACCCCTCCACTTT. Amino acid sequence: CASSQVGGRARSPLHF. The J gene is TRBJ1-6, the V gene TRBV3-1 (or the pseudogene TRBV3-2), with TRBD1 as a possible D gene (5 bases). Germline-derived CDR1 and CDR2 are LGHDT and YNNKEL (reference sequence). V lost 1 base and J 10 bases, leaving 17 bases between the germline ends. The CDR3 loop spans 16 amino acids.